One sample yielded the 16 T cell receptor beta chains listed below, sequenced in a study of control samples from healthy donors and cancer patients. Measured with immunoSEQ multiplex PCR; TCRdb has only the in-frame clones, and not every one. Here the sample spans 150,000 to 200,000 clones, approximately 90% being singletons. The source material was blood. The receptors were gathered from a man aged 25 to 40 in good health.

The gene calls are TRBV6-5 and TRBJ1-2, with D uncertain. The CDR3 runs 14 residues. Trimming removed 7 bases from V and 4 bases from J, with 16 bases in between. Germline V gene data show CDR1 as MNHEY and CDR2 as SVGAGI. Written as DNA, the CDR3 is TGTGCCAGCACCCCTCGGGTCTACCTCTATGGCTACACCTTC. Its translation: CASTPRVYLYGYTF.

V is TRBV30 and J is TRBJ2-5, with D perhaps given as TRBD1 or TRBD2 (5 bases each). Deletions cut 5 bases from V and 0 bases from J, with 10 bases between. Germline values: CDR1 GTSNPN, CDR2 SVGIG (reference sequence). The CDR3 sequence is 13 residues long. The CDR3 nucleotides are TGTGCCTGGGGGGGTTGGAACCAAGAGACCCAGTACTTC. Translation gives CAWGGWNQETQYF.

V and J are TRBV7-9 and TRBJ2-1; D may match TRBD1 or TRBD2 (5 bases each). Trimming took 8 bases from V and 6 from J, leaving 20 bases between them. CDR1 is SEHNR and CDR2 is FQNEAQ in the germline V gene (reference sequence). CDR3 size: 15 residues. The CDR3 reads CASGSGPPTPNEQFF. The CDR3 bases are TGTGCCAGCGGATCGGGACCTCCAACCCCCAATGAGCAGTTCTTC.

This clone was seen only a few times. This chain links TRBV4-1 with TRBJ2-3, with TRBD2 matching over 7 bases. The CDR3 runs 14 residues. The germline V gene has CDR1 MGHRA and CDR2 YSYEKL. J lost 4 bases, V lost 4 bases, and 5 bases had no gene match. CDR3 in DNA: TGCGCCAGCAGCCTAGCTGGGGGGGCAGATACGCAGTATTTT. It codes for CASSLAGGADTQYF.

About this clone: Distinct nucleotide sequences in the sample also encode this CDR3. V usage is TRBV29-1 and J usage is TRBJ1-1; tentative D call: TRBD1 (5 bases). The CDR3 is made up of 13 amino acids. Germline-derived CDR1 and CDR2 are SQVTM and ANQGSEA. The V end lost 4 bases, the J end lost 0 bases, and 9 bases lay between the germline ends. CDR3 region: CSVGGRLNTEAFF. Here the CDR3 DNA reads TGCAGCGTTGGGGGCAGGTTGAACACTGAAGCTTTCTTT. The variable domain in full, completed from reference TRBV29-1 and TRBJ1-1, reads SAVISQKPSRDICQRGTSLTIQCQVDSQVTMMFWYRQQPGQSLTLIATANQGSEATYESGFVIDKFPISRPNLTFSTLTVSNMSPEDSSIYLCSVGGRLNTEAFFGQGTRLTVV.

This sequence joins TRBV5-1 and TRBJ2-2, with unresolved D. The CDR3 covers 12 residues. The V gene's germline CDR1 is SGHRS and CDR2 YFSETQ. Between the trimmed V and J ends, which lost 0 bases and 8 bases, there was a span of 5 bases. CDR3 residues: CASSLGVGELFF. The CDR3 DNA follows: TGCGCCAGCAGCTTGGGGGTAGGGGAGCTGTTTTTT.

The chain is built from TRBV10-1 and TRBJ2-1; D possibly corresponds to TRBD2 (6 bases). Germline V gene sequence: CDR1 WNHNN, CDR2 SYGVQD (reference sequence). There are 15 residues in the CDR3. Trimming took 1 base from V and 5 from J, leaving 12 bases between them. The CDR3 spells CASSELPSVDNEQFF. For the CDR3, the DNA is TGCGCCAGCAGTGAGTTGCCTAGCGTGGACAATGAGCAGTTCTTC.

The chain recombines TRBV11-2 with TRBJ1-4; D ambiguous. V was cut by 4 bases and J by 7 bases, with 10 bases left in between. Germline V gene sequence: CDR1 SGHAT, CDR2 FQNNGV. The CDR3 spans 13 residues. CDR3 sequence (DNA): TGTGCCAGCAGCTACGGACTGTTTGAAAAACTGTTTTTT. As protein: CASSYGLFEKLFF.

This clone was observed a few times. This chain connects TRBV3-1 (or the pseudogene TRBV3-2) to TRBJ1-1, with D perhaps TRBD1 (6 bases). The CDR3 covers 15 residues. Germline CDR1 LGHDT, CDR2 YNNKEL (reference sequence). Trimming removed 4 bases from V and 4 bases from J, with 16 bases in between. The DNA of the CDR3 is TGTGCCAGCAGCCCCACAAAACAGGGTCGCACTGAAGCTTTCTTT. It codes for CASSPTKQGRTEAFF.

The rearrangement links TRBV5-1 to TRBJ2-7; D is unresolved. The CDR3 extends over 12 amino acids. V was pared by 5 bases and J by 0 bases, with 6 bases between. Germline V gene data show CDR1 as SGHRS and CDR2 as YFSETQ. The CDR3 spells CASSVNSYEQYF. CDR3 nucleotides: TGCGCCAGCAGTGTGAACTCCTACGAGCAGTACTTC.

This sequence joins TRBV11-2 and TRBJ2-1; 8 bases agree with TRBD2. V dropped 3 bases and J dropped 7; count of bases not matched to a gene: 5. Germline V lookup: CDR1 SGHAT, CDR2 FQNNGV. The CDR3 is made up of 14 amino acids. In DNA, the CDR3 is TGTGCCAGCAGCTTCATAGGGACTAGAAATGAGCAGTTCTTC. Residues: CASSFIGTRNEQFF.

The J gene is TRBJ1-2, the V gene TRBV18; a possible D gene is TRBD1 (5 bases). With 6 bases removed from V and 6 bases from J, the gap between germline ends came to 14 bases. This CDR3 region has 13 residues. Germline V gene data show CDR1 as KGHSH and CDR2 as LQKENI. The DNA of the CDR3 is TGTGCCAGCTCTCTACAGGATAGTAATGGCTACACCTTC. Amino acids: CASSLQDSNGYTF.

This chain links TRBV28 with TRBJ2-7; D might be TRBD1 or TRBD2, each matching 5 bases. The CDR3 totals 15 residues. Germline-derived CDR1 and CDR2 are MDHEN and SYDVKM. Trimming shortened V by 5 bases and J by 2 bases, and 16 bases separated the two germline ends. The CDR3 here is CASSLPGTGPYEQYF. The CDR3 coding sequence is TGTGCCAGCAGTCTCCCCGGGACGGGACCCTACGAGCAGTACTTC.

The genes are TRBV6-1 and TRBJ2-7; 11 bases line up with TRBD2. V lost 4 bases to trimming and J lost 0 bases; unmatched junction nucleotides: 8. The CDR3 contains 17 residues. Germline V CDR1 and CDR2: MNHNS, SASEGT. The CDR3, as DNA: TGTGCCAGCAGTGGCCCCGGGACTAGCGGAATCTCCTACGAGCAGTACTTC. Residues: CASSGPGTSGISYEQYF.

The rearrangement links TRBV5-6 to TRBJ2-1, with 9 nucleotides matching TRBD2. Trimming at V came to 0 bases and at J to 9 bases, leaving 10 bases not matched to a gene. The CDR3 is 16 residues long. Per germline, CDR1 SGHDT and CDR2 YYEEEE. The CDR3 here is CASSLVGTSRAGEQFF. Here the CDR3 DNA reads TGTGCCAGCAGCTTGGTCGGGACTAGCAGGGCAGGTGAGCAGTTCTTC. Full variable domain (remainder filled in from reference TRBV5-6 and TRBJ2-1): DAGVTQSPTHLIKTRGQQVTLRCSPKSGHDTVSWYQQALGQGPQFIFQYYEEEERQRGNFPDRFSGHQFPNYSSELNVNALLLGDSALYLCASSLVGTSRAGEQFFGPGTRLTVL.

The chain carries TRBV7-2 and TRBJ1-6; D gene uncertain. Germline CDR1 and CDR2: SGHTA and FQGNSA. This CDR3 is built from 15 residues. The V and J ends lost 4 bases and 9 bases respectively, with 16 bases between them. The CDR3 DNA sequence: TGTGCCAGCAGCTCCCCCGTAGGATCTGGTTCACCCCTCCACTTT. Protein: CASSSPVGSGSPLHF.